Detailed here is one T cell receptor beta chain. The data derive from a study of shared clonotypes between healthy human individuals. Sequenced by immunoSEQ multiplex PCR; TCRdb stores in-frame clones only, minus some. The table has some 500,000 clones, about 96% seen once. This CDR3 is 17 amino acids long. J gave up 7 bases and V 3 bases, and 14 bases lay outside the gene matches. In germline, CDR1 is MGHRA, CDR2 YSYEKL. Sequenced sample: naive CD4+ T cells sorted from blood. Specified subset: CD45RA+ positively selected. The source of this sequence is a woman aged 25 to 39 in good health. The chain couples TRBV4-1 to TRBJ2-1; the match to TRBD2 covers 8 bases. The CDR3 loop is CASSHPKSERGSNEQFF. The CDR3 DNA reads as TGCGCCAGCAGCCACCCTAAGAGCGAGCGGGGGTCAAATGAGCAGTTCTTC.